This T cell receptor (beta chain) was recorded in a study of cytomegalovirus exposure and HLA in healthy donors. For the study at large: Researchers previously reported finding about 110 million unique TCR beta sequences from about 170 million T cells. Study-wide points: Per a prior analysis, the majority of TCR beta V segments were productive roughly 87% or roughly 30% of the time.

Concerning this clone itself: Its antigen is still unknown.

Use of 60 Vbeta and 13 Jbeta primers characterized the PCR. Clones were sequenced by immunoSEQ multiplex PCR, and TCRdb holds only the in-frame ones, with some missing. Among 100,000 to 150,000 clones listed, 80% were seen once. The CDR3 is 15 amino acids. The germline V gene encodes CDR1 LNHDA and CDR2 SQIVND (reference sequence). V was clipped by 3 bases and J by 5 bases, with 13 bases between them. The chain uses TRBV19 and TRBJ1-4, with unresolved D. This sequence was found in a female donor in good health and CMV-seropositive. The sequenced sample consisted of PBMCs. DNA of the CDR3: TGTGCCAGTAGTATCTATGGACGGGAGAATGAAAAACTGTTTTTT. It is translated as CASSIYGRENEKLFF.